This T cell receptor beta chain derives from a study of shared clonotypes between healthy human individuals. The CDR3 consists of 17 residues. V dropped 1 base and J dropped 0 bases, with 13 bases sitting between them. In germline, CDR1 is SGHAT, CDR2 FQNNGV. Study-level results: Relative to clonotypes present in all four donors, those not shared had lower generation probabilities. Incompleteness in sorted-subset sequencing, despite large depth, was shown by rarefaction. Memory subsets generally showed smaller estimated richness than naive subsets did.

Comment on this clone: Its antigen is still unknown.

The deep-level immunoSEQ assay was used. Assay: immunoSEQ multiplex PCR; the TCRdb copy retains only in-frame clones and omits some. The sample holds 2 million to 2.5 million clones, around 93% seen once. Sequencing input: naive CD4+ T cells from PBMCs. Sample subset: CD45RA+ positively selected. The rearrangement joins TRBV11-2 to TRBJ1-5, with a possible D match to TRBD1 (6 bases). The receptor was derived from a man younger than 30 in good health. Some clones in this sample may be carry-over from other donors' samples. CDR3 in amino acids: CASSLADSIYSNQPQHF. The CDR3 DNA reads as TGTGCCAGCAGCTTAGCGGACAGCATTTATAGCAATCAGCCCCAGCATTTT.